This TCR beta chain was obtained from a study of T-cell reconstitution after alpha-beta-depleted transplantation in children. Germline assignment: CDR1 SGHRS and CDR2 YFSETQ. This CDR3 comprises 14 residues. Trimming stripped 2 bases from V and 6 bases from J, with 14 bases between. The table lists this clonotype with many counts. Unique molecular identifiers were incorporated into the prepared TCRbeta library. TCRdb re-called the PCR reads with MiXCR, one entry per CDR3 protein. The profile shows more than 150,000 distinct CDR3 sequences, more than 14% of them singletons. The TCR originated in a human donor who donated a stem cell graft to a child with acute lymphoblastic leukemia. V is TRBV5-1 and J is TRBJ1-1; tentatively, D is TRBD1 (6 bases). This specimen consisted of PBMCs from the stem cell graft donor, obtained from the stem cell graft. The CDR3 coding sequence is TGCGCCAGCAGCTTACAGGGCTGGGGCGCTGAAGCTTTCTTT. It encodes CASSLQGWGAEAFF.